This T cell receptor (beta chain) was captured by sequencing in a study of blood T cells in healthy people across ages. A second PCR of 7 to 11 cycles used a sample-barcoded 5' primer and a J-beta primer mix. TCRdb fed the 5' RACE reads into MiXCR, producing one record per CDR3 protein. The sample consists of 1.5 million to 2 million distinct CDR3 sequences, about 31% of them appearing once. The germline V gene has CDR1 MDHEN and CDR2 SYDVKM. V dropped 4 bases and J dropped 11 bases, with 23 bases sitting between them. This CDR3 has 15 residues. What was sequenced was blood. This clonotype was sampled from a woman in her 30s in good health. The chain combines TRBV28 with TRBJ2-5, with a tentative D call TRBD1 (7 bases). The CDR3 protein is CASSSPKTGRNEQYF. The DNA for the CDR3 is TGTGCCAGCAGTTCCCCCAAGACAGGGAGGAATGAGCAGTACTTC.